This T cell receptor (beta chain) was recovered during a study of CD8+CD57+ T cells in acquired aplastic anemia. Study-wide findings and caveats: There were twenty-nine CD8+ CDR3 sequences that occurred in both patients and controls. Controls and patients did not differ significantly in CD8+ Simpson's diversity.

CDR3 and TCR beta VDJ profiling relied on a genomic DNA template. One entry per CDR3 protein results from TCRdb running MiXCR on the reads. The top ten clones hold about two fifths of a sample with roughly 200,000 distinct CDR3 sequences, more than 60% of them seen once. Of note for this clonotype: Antigen specificity is unknown.

The CDR3 has 14 amino acids. From germline, CDR1 is SEHNR and CDR2 FQNEAQ (reference sequence). V lost 5 bases to trimming and J lost 4 bases; unmatched junction nucleotides: 7. Patients chosen for sequencing had shown CD8+CD57+ cell expansion by flow cytometry. Sampling of blood occurred while the patients had still received no therapy. The chain uses TRBV7-9 and TRBJ1-2; 7 bases are shared with TRBD1. The receptor's source is a human donor with aplastic anemia. Sequenced material: sorted CD4+, CD8+, or CD8+CD57+ T cells (not recorded which) from PBMCs. In nucleotides, the CDR3 is TGTGCCAGCAGCAGTGAGGGGGCCGGCTATGGCTACACCTTC. Protein sequence: CASSSEGAGYGYTF.